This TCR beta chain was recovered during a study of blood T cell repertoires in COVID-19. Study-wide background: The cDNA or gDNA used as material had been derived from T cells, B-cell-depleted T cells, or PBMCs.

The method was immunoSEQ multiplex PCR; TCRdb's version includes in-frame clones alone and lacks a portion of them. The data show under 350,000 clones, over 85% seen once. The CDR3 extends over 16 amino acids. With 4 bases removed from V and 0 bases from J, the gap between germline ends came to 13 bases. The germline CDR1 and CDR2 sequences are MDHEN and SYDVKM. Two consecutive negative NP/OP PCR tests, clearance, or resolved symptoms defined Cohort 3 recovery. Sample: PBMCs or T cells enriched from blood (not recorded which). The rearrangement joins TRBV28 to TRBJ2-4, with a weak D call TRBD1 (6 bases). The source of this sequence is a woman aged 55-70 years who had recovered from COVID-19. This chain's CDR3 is CASSSSGALAKNIQYF. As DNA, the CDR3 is TGTGCCAGCAGTTCCTCAGGGGCCTTAGCCAAAAACATTCAGTACTTC.